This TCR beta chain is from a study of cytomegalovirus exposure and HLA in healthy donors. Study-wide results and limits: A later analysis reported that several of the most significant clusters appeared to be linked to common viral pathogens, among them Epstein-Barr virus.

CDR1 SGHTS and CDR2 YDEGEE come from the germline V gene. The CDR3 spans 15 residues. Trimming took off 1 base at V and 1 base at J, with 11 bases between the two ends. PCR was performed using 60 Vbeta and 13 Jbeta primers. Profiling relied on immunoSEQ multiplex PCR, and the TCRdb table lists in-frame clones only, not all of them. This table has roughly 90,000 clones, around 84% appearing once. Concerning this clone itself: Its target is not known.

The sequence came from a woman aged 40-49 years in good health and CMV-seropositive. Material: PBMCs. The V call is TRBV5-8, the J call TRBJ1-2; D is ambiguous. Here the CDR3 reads CASSLSTLFNYGYTF. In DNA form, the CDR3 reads TGTGCCAGCAGCTTGTCGACACTCTTTAACTATGGCTACACCTTC.